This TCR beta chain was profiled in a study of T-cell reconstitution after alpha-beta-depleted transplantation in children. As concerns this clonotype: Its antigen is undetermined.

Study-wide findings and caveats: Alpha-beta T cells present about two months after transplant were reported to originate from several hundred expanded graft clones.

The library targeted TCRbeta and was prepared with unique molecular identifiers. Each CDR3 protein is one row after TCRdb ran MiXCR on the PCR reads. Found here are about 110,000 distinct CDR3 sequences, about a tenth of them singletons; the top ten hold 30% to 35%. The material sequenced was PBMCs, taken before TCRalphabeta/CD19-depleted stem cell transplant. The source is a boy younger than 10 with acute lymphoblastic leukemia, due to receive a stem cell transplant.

CDR3 coding DNA: TGCGCCAGCAGAAGAGATCTAGCGGGAGGGAGGAATGAGCAGTTCTTC. This encodes CASRRDLAGGRNEQFF. This rearrangement joins TRBV10-2 to TRBJ2-1; 12 bases are shared with TRBD2. The V gene end was trimmed by 6 bases and the J gene end by 7 bases; junction bases not matched to a gene: 10. The CDR3 sequence is 16 residues long. The V gene's germline CDR1 is WSHSY and CDR2 SAAADI.